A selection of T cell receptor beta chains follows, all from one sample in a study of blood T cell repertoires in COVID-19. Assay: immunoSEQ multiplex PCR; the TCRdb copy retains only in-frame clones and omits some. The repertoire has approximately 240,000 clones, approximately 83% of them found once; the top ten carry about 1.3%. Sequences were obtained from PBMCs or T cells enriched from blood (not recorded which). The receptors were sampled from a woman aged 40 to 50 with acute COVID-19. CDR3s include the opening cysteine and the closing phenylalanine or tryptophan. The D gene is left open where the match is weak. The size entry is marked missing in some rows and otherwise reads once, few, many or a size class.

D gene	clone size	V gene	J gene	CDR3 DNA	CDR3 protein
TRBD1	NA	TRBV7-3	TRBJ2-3	TGTGCCAGCAGCCTAGGACAGGGAGATACGCAGTATTTT	CASSLGQGDTQYF
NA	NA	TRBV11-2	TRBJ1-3	TGTGCCAGCAGCTTAGAGACGGGATTGACTGGAAACACCATATATTTT	CASSLETGLTGNTIYF
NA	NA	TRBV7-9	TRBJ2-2	TGTGCCAGCAGCCTCGACAAGTCTACGTCTGACACCGGGGAGCTGTTTTTT	CASSLDKSTSDTGELFF
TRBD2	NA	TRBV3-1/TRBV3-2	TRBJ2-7	TGTGCCAGCAGCCAAGATAGGACTAGAAAGTACTTC	CASSQDRTRKYF
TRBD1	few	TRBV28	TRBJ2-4	TGTGCCAGCAGTTTTGACAGGGGGCGTCCCATTCAGTACTTC	CASSFDRGRPIQYF
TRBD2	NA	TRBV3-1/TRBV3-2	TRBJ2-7	TGTGCCAGCAGCCAACTTAGCGGGAGGGACGAGCAGTACTTC	CASSQLSGRDEQYF
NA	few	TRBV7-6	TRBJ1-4	TGTGCCAGCAGCCGGGGTGGACCCGATGAAAAACTGTTTTTT	CASSRGGPDEKLFF
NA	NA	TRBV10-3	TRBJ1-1	TGTGCCATCAGTGATCGAGGCTGGGACACTGAAGCTTTCTTT	CAISDRGWDTEAFF
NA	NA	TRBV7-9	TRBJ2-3	TGTGCCAGCAGTAGGGGCGACACAGATACGCAGTATTTT	CASSRGDTDTQYF
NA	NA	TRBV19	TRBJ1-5	TGTGCCAGTACCCAGGACACCGAATCCCTATCCGTCCGTCAGCCCCAGCATTTT	CASTQDTESLSVRQPQHF
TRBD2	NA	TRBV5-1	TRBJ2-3	TGCGCCAGCCAAACCGCTGGGCGGGGGAGCACAGATACGCAGTATTTT	CASQTAGRGSTDTQYF
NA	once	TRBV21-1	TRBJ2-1	TGTGCCAGCAGCGGCAGGGCGAGCTCCTACAATGAGCAGTTCTTC	CASSGRASSYNEQFF